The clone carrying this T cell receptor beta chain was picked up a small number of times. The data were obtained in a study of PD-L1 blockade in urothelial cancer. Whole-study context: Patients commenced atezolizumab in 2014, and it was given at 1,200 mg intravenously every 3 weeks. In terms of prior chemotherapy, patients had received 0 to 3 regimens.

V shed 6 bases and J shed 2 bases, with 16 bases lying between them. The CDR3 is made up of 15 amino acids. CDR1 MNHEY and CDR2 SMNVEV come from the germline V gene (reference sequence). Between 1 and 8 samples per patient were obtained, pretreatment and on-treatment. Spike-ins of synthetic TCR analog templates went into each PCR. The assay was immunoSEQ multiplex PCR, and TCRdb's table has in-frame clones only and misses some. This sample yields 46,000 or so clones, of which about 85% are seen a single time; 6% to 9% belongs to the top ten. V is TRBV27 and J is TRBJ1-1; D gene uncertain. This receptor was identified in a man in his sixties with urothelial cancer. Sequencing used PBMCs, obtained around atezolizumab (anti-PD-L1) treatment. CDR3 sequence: CASSVTGFSNTEAFF. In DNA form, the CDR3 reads TGTGCCAGCAGCGTGACGGGGTTTAGTAACACTGAAGCTTTCTTT.